This T cell receptor (beta chain) was observed in a study of CD8 T cells in ankylosing spondylitis. Trimming left V 5 bases short and J 0 bases short, with 13 bases between. Germline CDR1 is MGHRA and CDR2 is YSYEKL. The CDR3 length is 16 residues. Findings and limits, study-wide: CD8+ by phenotype, disease-linked clones were relatively rare in peripheral blood. Reportedly, disease-linked clones are significantly enriched in ankylosing spondylitis patients' matched synovial fluid. A TCR beta motif made of about 8 highly homologous variants seemed typical of ankylosing spondylitis blood. Earlier literature documents some of the motif variants in reactive arthritis synovial fluid and blood.

This clonotype was observed once. The antigen remains undetermined. From the 5' RACE reads, TCRdb called clonotypes with MiXCR, one entry per CDR3 protein. The sample includes around 540,000 distinct CDR3 sequences, about 13% seen only once; the top ten take 6.8%. The source material was blood, either unsorted or a sorted T cell fraction (not recorded which). The receptor was isolated from a male donor with ankylosing spondylitis. The chain couples TRBV4-1 to TRBJ2-2; perhaps TRBD1 as D (6 bases). CDR3 nucleotides: TGCGCCAGCAGCTCGCCCGGACAGACGAACACCGGGGAGCTGTTTTTT. Encoded protein: CASSSPGQTNTGELFF.